Presented here are 19 T cell receptor beta chains from one specimen sequenced in a study of T cell changes during pregnancy in multiple sclerosis. Generated by immunoSEQ multiplex PCR, the TCRdb table keeps only in-frame clones and is missing some. The repertoire consists of about 46,000 clones, with around 90% occurring once and the leading ten covering about 2.6%. The sequences come from CD8+ T cells from peripheral blood mononuclear cells, collected in the second trimester of pregnancy. The receptors were sampled from a female donor with multiple sclerosis, enrolled in a pregnancy study.

V usage is TRBV4-3 and J usage is TRBJ1-2; D is undetermined. CDR3 length: 13 amino acids. Trimming took 3 bases from V and 8 from J, leaving 13 bases between them. Germline V lookup: CDR1 LGHNA, CDR2 YSLEER. CDR3 loop: CASSHSGERGYTF. DNA of the CDR3: TGCGCCAGCAGCCATAGCGGGGAACGGGGCTACACCTTC.

For the CDR3, the DNA is TGTGCCAGCAGCCCGAGGCTAGCGGGGGGGCACAATGAGCAGTTCTTC. This codes for CASSPRLAGGHNEQFF. The V gene is TRBV7-3, the J gene TRBJ2-1; TRBD2 aligns across 12 bases. CDR3 length: 16 residues. In germline, CDR1 is SGHTA, CDR2 FQGTGA. The junction had 7 bases not matched to a gene; V was cut back by 5 bases and J by 5 bases.

This clone was detected once. The rearrangement links TRBV7-3 to TRBJ2-5, with TRBD1 matching over 9 bases. The CDR3 spans 20 residues. The J segment lost 4 bases and the V segment lost 5 bases, leaving 23 bases of the junction unmatched. From germline, CDR1 is SGHTA and CDR2 FQGTGA. CDR3 DNA sequence: TGTGCCAGCAGCCAGACCGGGACAGGGTACGGCGGATTAGGGACAGAGACCCAGTACTTC. As protein: CASSQTGTGYGGLGTETQYF.

CDR3 DNA: TGCGCCAGCAGCCAAGGGACAGACATCTACGAGCAGTACTTC. It translates to CASSQGTDIYEQYF. The chain combines TRBV4-1 with TRBJ2-7, with D maybe TRBD1 (6 bases). Germline CDR1 is MGHRA and CDR2 is YSYEKL. The V end was cut by 1 base, the J end by 3 bases, with 10 bases between. The CDR3 consists of 14 residues.

This clone was recorded a few times. V gene TRBV5-4 combines with J gene TRBJ1-6; 7 bases map to TRBD1. V was pared by 0 bases and J by 11 bases, with 8 bases of the junction left unmatched. Germline V lookup: CDR1 SGHNT, CDR2 YYREEE (reference sequence). This CDR3 has 15 amino acids. CDR3 amino acids: CASSLDPGGGAPLHF. DNA for the CDR3: TGTGCCAGCAGCTTGGATCCAGGGGGTGGTGCACCCCTCCACTTT.

V usage is TRBV4-1 and J usage is TRBJ1-1; D may be TRBD1 (6 bases). V lost 4 bases and J 1 base, leaving 10 bases between the germline ends. The germline gives CDR1 MGHRA, CDR2 YSYEKL. The CDR3 sequence is 14 residues long. Written as DNA, the CDR3 is TGCGCCAGCAGCCTGGGACAAGGGAACACTGAAGCTTTCTTT. It is translated as CASSLGQGNTEAFF.

The genes are TRBV6-6 and TRBJ1-4; the D gene is possibly TRBD1 (6 bases). CDR1 and CDR2 from the germline V gene are MNHNY and SVGAGI (reference sequence). The length of the CDR3 is 13 residues. With 6 bases removed from V and 5 bases from J, the gap between germline ends came to 10 bases. In DNA form, the CDR3 reads TGTGCCAGCAGATTACAGGGAAATGAAAAACTGTTTTTT. It codes for CASRLQGNEKLFF.

The genes are TRBV7-3 and TRBJ2-1, with D possibly matching TRBD1 (6 bases). V was clipped by 1 base and J by 9 bases, with 22 bases between them. The CDR3 is 17 residues long. Germline assignment: CDR1 SGHTA and CDR2 FQGTGA. The DNA of the CDR3 is TGTGCCAGCAGCTTAAAGGCCATGGGGGCCGCTCTTGGTGAGCAGTTCTTC. Translation gives CASSLKAMGAALGEQFF.

This sequence joins TRBV2 and TRBJ1-2; the match to TRBD1 covers 8 bases. The CDR3 is made up of 11 amino acids. Trimming took 10 bases from V and 12 from J; bases not matched to a gene: 10. Looked up from germline, CDR1 is SNHLY and CDR2 is FYNNEI. In DNA, the CDR3 is TGTGCCACCCTCAAGACAGGGGTCCACACCTTC. Its protein product is CATLKTGVHTF.

This chain uses TRBV13 with TRBJ2-7, with TRBD1 as a possible D gene (5 bases). The CDR3 spans 15 residues. The V and J ends lost 2 bases and 5 bases respectively, with 16 bases between them. CDR1 PRHDT and CDR2 FYEKMQ come from the germline V gene (reference sequence). The CDR3: CASSLSPGKEDEQYF. CDR3 DNA sequence: TGTGCCAGCAGCTTATCCCCAGGGAAAGAGGACGAGCAGTACTTC.

This chain joins TRBV4-2 and TRBJ2-1; tentatively, D is TRBD1 (5 bases). Germline-derived CDR1 and CDR2 are LGHNA and YNFKEQ. The CDR3 contains 16 residues. V lost 5 bases, J lost 7 bases, and 21 bases lay in between. DNA of the CDR3: TGTGCCAGCAGCTACGTAGGGGAAAGGCTACGGAATGAGCAGTTCTTC. Translation gives CASSYVGERLRNEQFF.

CDR3 sequence (DNA): TGTGCCAGCAGGGGGACAGCTAGCAATCAGCCCCAGCATTTT. Protein product: CASRGTASNQPQHF. This chain links TRBV6-5 with TRBJ1-5; 7 bases line up with TRBD1. V lost 6 bases, J lost 0 bases, and 2 bases stayed unmatched. CDR3 length equals 14 residues. CDR1 is MNHEY and CDR2 is SVGAGI in the germline V gene.

The rearrangement links TRBV9 to TRBJ1-1; 7 positions agree with TRBD1. CDR3 length equals 14 residues. J lost 1 base, V lost 3 bases, and 3 bases had no gene match. Germline V gene data show CDR1 as SGDLS and CDR2 as YYNGEE. The CDR3: CASSGQGTNTEAFF. The CDR3 DNA is TGTGCCAGCAGCGGACAGGGAACGAACACTGAAGCTTTCTTT.

This clone was seen only once. The chain couples TRBV15 to TRBJ1-2, with D unclear. V shed 0 bases and J shed 0 bases, with 5 bases lying between them. This CDR3 is built from 14 residues. The V gene's germline CDR1 is LNHNV and CDR2 YYDKDF (reference sequence). As DNA, the CDR3 is TGTGCCACCAGCAGAGACAGGTCTAACTATGGCTACACCTTC. Amino acids: CATSRDRSNYGYTF. Full variable domain (rest looked up from reference TRBV15 and TRBJ1-2): DAMVIQNPRYQVTQFGKPVTLSCSQTLNHNVMYWYQQKSSQAPKLLFHYYDKDFNNEADTPDNFQSRRPNTSFCFLDIRSPGLGDTAMYLCATSRDRSNYGYTFGSGTRLTVV.

V and J are TRBV15 and TRBJ2-3; TRBD2 agrees at 10 bases. V shed 2 bases, J shed 0 bases, and the junction held 5 bases outside the gene matches. CDR3 length: 17 residues. CDR1 is LNHNV, CDR2 YYDKDF, per germline (reference sequence). As DNA, the CDR3 is TGTGCCACCAGCAGAAGCCCACTAGCGGGGAGCACAGATACGCAGTATTTT. Protein product: CATSRSPLAGSTDTQYF.

The J gene is TRBJ1-1, the V gene TRBV7-9; TRBD1 matches at 7 bases. Germline-derived CDR1 and CDR2 are SEHNR and FQNEAQ (reference sequence). V lost 5 bases, J lost 1 base, and 10 bases stayed unmatched. The CDR3 sequence is 16 residues long. CDR3 protein: CASSASPGQTNTEAFF. The CDR3, as DNA: TGTGCCAGCAGCGCAAGCCCGGGACAGACGAACACTGAAGCTTTCTTT.

This rearrangement joins TRBV5-4 to TRBJ1-4; tentative D call: TRBD1 (5 bases). Germline lookup yields CDR1 SGHNT and CDR2 YYREEE (reference sequence). V was clipped by 4 bases and J by 8 bases, with 12 bases between them. This CDR3 spans 13 amino acids. As DNA, the CDR3 is TGTGCCAGCAGCGTAGGGGTTATGGAAAAACTGTTTTTT. As protein: CASSVGVMEKLFF.

This clone was seen once. The gene calls are TRBV27 and TRBJ2-5; tentative D call: TRBD2 (7 bases). CDR3 length: 15 amino acids. The V end lost 8 bases, the J end lost 1 base, and 17 bases lay between the germline ends. Germline assignment: CDR1 MNHEY and CDR2 SMNVEV (reference sequence). Written as DNA, the CDR3 is TGTGCCAGCGCCATCGGCGGGGGCTCCCAAGAGACCCAGTACTTC. It yields the protein CASAIGGGSQETQYF.

This clone was observed a few times. This sequence joins TRBV21-1 and TRBJ2-3; the tabulated D call, TRBD2, remains unverified against the DNA. TRBV21-1 is reported as a pseudogene. This CDR3 is 17 amino acids long. In DNA form, the CDR3 reads TGTGCCAGCAGCAAATTTCTGGGGGGGGGCTTTACAGATACGCAGTATTTT. Translated: CASSKFLGGGFTDTQYF.